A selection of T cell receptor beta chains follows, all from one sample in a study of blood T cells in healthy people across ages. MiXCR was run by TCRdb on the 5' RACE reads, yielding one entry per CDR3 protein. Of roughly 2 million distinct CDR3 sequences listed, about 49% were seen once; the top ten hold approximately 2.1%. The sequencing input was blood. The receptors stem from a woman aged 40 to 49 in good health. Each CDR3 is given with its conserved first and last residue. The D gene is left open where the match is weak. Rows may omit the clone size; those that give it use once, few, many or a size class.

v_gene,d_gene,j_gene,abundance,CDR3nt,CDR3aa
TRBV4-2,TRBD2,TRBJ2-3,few,TGTGCCAGCAGCCAAGACCAGCGGGGGGCAGATACGCAGTATTTT,CASSQDQRGADTQYF
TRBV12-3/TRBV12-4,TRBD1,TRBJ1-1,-,TGTGCCAGCAGTTCCCCGAGGGGGCATACTGAAGCTTTCTTT,CASSSPRGHTEAFF
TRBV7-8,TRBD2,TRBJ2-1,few,TGTGCCAGCAGCGTCGGCGGGGGGGCGAGGAATGAGCAGTTCTTC,CASSVGGGARNEQFF
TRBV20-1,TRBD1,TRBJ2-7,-,TGCAGCCCAGACAGGGTGAGCTCCTACGAGCAGTACTTC,CSPDRVSSYEQYF
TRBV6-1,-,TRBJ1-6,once,TGTGCCAGCAGCCCCATGGGGAGCTCCTATAATTCACCCCTCCACTTT,CASSPMGSSYNSPLHF
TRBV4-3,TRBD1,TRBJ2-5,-,TGCGCCAGCAGCCAAGGGACAGGGGTTGGGCAAGAGACTCAGTACTTC,CASSQGTGVGQETQYF
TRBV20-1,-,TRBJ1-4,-,TGCAGTGCTCCAACAGGGAGTAATGAAAAACTGTTTTTT,CSAPTGSNEKLFF
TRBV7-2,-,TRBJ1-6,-,TGTGCCAGCACCGGAAGCATCGGCAATTCACCCCTCCACTTT,CASTGSIGNSPLHF
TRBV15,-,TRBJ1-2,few,TGTGCCACCAGCGCCCAAGAAACTAACTATGGCTACACCTTC,CATSAQETNYGYTF
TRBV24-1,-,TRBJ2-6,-,TGTGCCACCAGTGATCCCGGGACCACTGGGGCCAACGTCCTGACTTTC,CATSDPGTTGANVLTF
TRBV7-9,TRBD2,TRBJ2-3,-,TGTGCCAGCAGCTTTGCGGGGGATGGATACACAGATACGCAGTATTTT,CASSFAGDGYTDTQYF
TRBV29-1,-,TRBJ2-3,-,TGCAGCGTTGAAGCAAACACAGATACGCAGTATTTT,CSVEANTDTQYF
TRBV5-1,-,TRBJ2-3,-,TGCGCCAGCAGCTTCGGTTATCCCACAGATACGCAGTATTTT,CASSFGYPTDTQYF
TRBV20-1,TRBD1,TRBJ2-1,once,TGCAGTGCTAGAGCCCCGACAGGGGGCTCCTACAATGAGCAGTTCTTC,CSARAPTGGSYNEQFF
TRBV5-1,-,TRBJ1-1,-,TGCGCCAGCAGCTTGGAAGCCAGATCGAACACTGAAGCTTTCTTT,CASSLEARSNTEAFF
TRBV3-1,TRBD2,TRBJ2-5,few,TGTGCCAGCAGCCAAGGGACTAGCGGGGGCCTAATCCAAGAGACCCAGTACTTC,CASSQGTSGGLIQETQYF
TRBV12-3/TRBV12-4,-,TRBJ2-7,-,TGTGCCAGCAGTCCTCCGGAGCCCTACCAGCAGTACTTC,CASSPPEPYQQYF
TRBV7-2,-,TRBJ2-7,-,TGTGCCAGCAGCTGGCGGCGGGGCTTATCCTACGAGCAGTACTTC,CASSWRRGLSYEQYF
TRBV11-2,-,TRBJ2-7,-,TGTGCCAGCAGCTTAGTGTTCCGGACAGAGCAGTACTTC,CASSLVFRTEQYF
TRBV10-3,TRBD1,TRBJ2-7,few,TGTGCCATCAGGCCCGGGACAGGGGTCTACGAGCAGTACTTC,CAIRPGTGVYEQYF
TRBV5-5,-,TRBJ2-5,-,TGTGCCAGCAGCGCCCCTTCGTTTGAAGAGACCCAGTACTTC,CASSAPSFEETQYF
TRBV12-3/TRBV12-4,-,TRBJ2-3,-,TGTGCCAGCAGCGGACTGCACACAGATACGCAGTATTTT,CASSGLHTDTQYF
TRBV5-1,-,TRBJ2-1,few,TGCGCCAGCAGCTTGGGCGGCAGACCACGGAGCAATGAGCAGTTCTTC,CASSLGGRPRSNEQFF
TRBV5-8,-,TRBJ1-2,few,TGTGCCAGCAGCTTAGGACAGTATCGGGACTATGGCTACACCTTC,CASSLGQYRDYGYTF
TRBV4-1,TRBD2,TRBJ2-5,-,TGCGCCAGCAGCGCGACAGCGGGGGCGCCAGTAGAGACCCAGTACTTC,CASSATAGAPVETQYF
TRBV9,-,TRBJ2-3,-,TGTGCCAGCAGCGACCCAGAGTTACTAGCAGATACGCAGTATTTT,CASSDPELLADTQYF
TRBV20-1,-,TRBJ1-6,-,TGCAGTGGTCAGGACAGACGCCGAGGTTCACCCCTCCACTTT,CSGQDRRRGSPLHF
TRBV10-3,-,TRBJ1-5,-,TGTGCCTCAGGACGGAGCAATCAGCCCCAGCATTTT,CASGRSNQPQHF
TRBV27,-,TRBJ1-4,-,TGTGCCAGCAGTTCCCTGCCGAGAACTAATGAAAAACTGTTTTTT,CASSSLPRTNEKLFF
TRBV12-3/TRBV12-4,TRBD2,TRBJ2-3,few,TGTGCCAGCAGACAACTAGCGGGGGGGCGCACCCGGACAGATACGCAGTATTTT,CASRQLAGGRTRTDTQYF
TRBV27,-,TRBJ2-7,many,TGTGCCAGCAGTCTAGGGGGGGTCGAGCAGTACTTC,CASSLGGVEQYF
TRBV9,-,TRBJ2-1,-,TGTGCCAGCGGACACTTATACAATGAGCAGTTCTTC,CASGHLYNEQFF
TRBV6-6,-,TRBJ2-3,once,TGTGCCAGCACCAAAGGGTTATCTCCAGATACGCAGTATTTT,CASTKGLSPDTQYF
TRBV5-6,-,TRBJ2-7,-,TGTGCCAGCAGCTTCGGCGACATTGTCCACGAGCAGTACTTC,CASSFGDIVHEQYF
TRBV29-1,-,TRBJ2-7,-,TGCAGCGTACTCAGGCCAGGACACCGCTCCTACGAGCAGTACTTC,CSVLRPGHRSYEQYF
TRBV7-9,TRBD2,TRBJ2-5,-,TGTGCCATCGCCGGGACTAGCGGGGGGGGTCCTGTGGATGAGCAGTACTTC,CAIAGTSGGGPVDEQYF
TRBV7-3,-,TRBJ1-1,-,TGTGCCAGCAGCCTTTCGGCCACTGAAGCTTTCTTT,CASSLSATEAFF
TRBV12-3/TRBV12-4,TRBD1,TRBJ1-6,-,TGTGCCAGCAGACCTGAGGACAGGCTGAGTAATTCACCCCTCCACTTT,CASRPEDRLSNSPLHF
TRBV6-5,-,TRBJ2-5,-,TGTGCCAGCAGTTACTGGGGGGAAGAGACCCAGTACTTC,CASSYWGEETQYF
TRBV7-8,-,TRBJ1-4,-,TGTGCCAGCAGCTTCTCCGACAGCGCAGCTAATGAAAAACTGTTTTTT,CASSFSDSAANEKLFF
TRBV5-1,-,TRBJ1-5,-,TGCGCCAGCAGCGTGTCAGGGAAGGACAATCAGCCCCAGCATTTT,CASSVSGKDNQPQHF
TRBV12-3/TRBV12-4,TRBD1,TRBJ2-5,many,TGTGCCAGCAGGCCGGGACAGGGACTACAAGAGACCCAGTACTTC,CASRPGQGLQETQYF
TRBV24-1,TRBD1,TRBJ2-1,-,TGTGCCACCAGTGATGGACAGGTTCTTGGTGAGCAGTTCTTC,CATSDGQVLGEQFF
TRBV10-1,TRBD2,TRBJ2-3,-,TGCGCCAGCAGTGAAGCGGGGAGGGACACAGATACGCAGTATTTT,CASSEAGRDTDTQYF
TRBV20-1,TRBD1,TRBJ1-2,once,TGCAGTGCTTCCCGGACAGGAGGCTACACCTTC,CSASRTGGYTF
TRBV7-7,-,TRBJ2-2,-,TGTGCCAGCAGCCCCGAACTAGATCGGGAGCTGTTTTTT,CASSPELDRELFF